This T cell receptor (beta chain) was sequenced in a study of T cells in women clearing cervical HPV infection. Genomic DNA, averaging roughly 1,200 ng per sample, yielded TCR beta CDR3 via immunoSEQ. Generated by immunoSEQ multiplex PCR, the TCRdb table keeps only in-frame clones and is missing some. This listing includes some 20,000 clones. Cervical HPV DNA detected by MY09/MY11 PCR, typed by dot-blot. A word on this clone: The read comes to an end 3 residues before the CDR3 does, leaving the germline J gene to fill in the end.

Germline CDR1 SQVTM, CDR2 ANQGSEA. CDR3 length: 15 amino acids. The chain recombines TRBV29-1 with TRBJ2-3; TRBD1 matches 11 bases. The TCR comes from a woman between 18 and 70 years old with a cervical HPV16 infection that either progressed to CIN3+ or cleared (not recorded which). Sequenced material: blood buffy coat. This chain's CDR3 is CSVEQDRGRSETQYF. CDR3 bases read: TGCAGCGTTGAACAGGACAGGGGGCGATCGGAGACG.